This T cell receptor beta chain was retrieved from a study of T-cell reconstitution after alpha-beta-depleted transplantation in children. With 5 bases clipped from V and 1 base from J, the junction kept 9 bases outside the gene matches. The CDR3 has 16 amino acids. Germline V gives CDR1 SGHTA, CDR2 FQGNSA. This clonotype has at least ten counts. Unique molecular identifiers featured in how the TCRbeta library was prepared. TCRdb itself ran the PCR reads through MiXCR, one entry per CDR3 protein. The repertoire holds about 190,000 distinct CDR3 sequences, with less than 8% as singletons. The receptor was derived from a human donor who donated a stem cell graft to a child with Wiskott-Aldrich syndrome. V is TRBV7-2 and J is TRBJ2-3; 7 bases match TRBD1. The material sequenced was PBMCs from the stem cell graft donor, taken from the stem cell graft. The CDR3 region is CASSPPKGGGTDTQYF. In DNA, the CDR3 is TGTGCCAGCAGCCCCCCCAAAGGGGGCGGCACAGATACGCAGTATTTT.